The present T cell receptor beta chain was sequenced within a study of T cells after yellow fever vaccination. This clonotype was seen ten or more times. MiXCR, applied by TCRdb to the 5' RACE reads, yields one record per CDR3 protein. Counted here are 100,000 to 150,000 distinct CDR3 sequences, under 8% occurring once; the ten biggest clones make up nearly 2.5%. The receptor comes from a man in his late teens or twenties who received the YFV17D yellow fever vaccine. The sample here was CD4+ T cells sorted from PBMCs, taken roughly 10 days after the first yellow fever vaccination.

CDR3 sequence (DNA): TGCGCCAGCAGCTTGGATTCCCTCTTAAACGGGTTCTTC. It yields the protein CASSLDSLLNGFF. The chain employs TRBV5-1 and TRBJ2-1; D remains unclear. V was pared by 0 bases and J by 15 bases, with 16 bases between. The V gene's germline CDR1 is SGHRS and CDR2 YFSETQ. The CDR3 contains 13 residues.